This T cell receptor (beta chain) was recorded in a study of blood T cell repertoires in COVID-19. V lost 1 base, J lost 4 bases, and 7 bases stayed unmatched. Germline-derived CDR1 and CDR2 are KGHSH and LQKENI. The CDR3 covers 16 residues. How the authors handled the data: Amplification of reference gene primers was used by the study to estimate nucleated cell counts. The assay was immunoSEQ multiplex PCR, and TCRdb's table has in-frame clones only and misses some. From that table come the V and J calls and clone size; the DNA was used to work out D and trimming. The sample yields some 78,000 clones, 89% seen once.

Sequencing input: peripheral blood. This sequence was found in a man in his 70s with active or convalescent COVID-19. The chain uses TRBV18 and TRBJ2-7; 10 bases line up with TRBD1. The CDR3 nucleotides are TGTGCCAGCTCACCACGAGGGACAGGGGAGGGGTACGAGCAGTACTTC. Protein product: CASSPRGTGEGYEQYF.